This T cell receptor (beta chain) emerged from a study of T cells and copy number aberrations in small-cell lung cancer. Trimming cost V 7 bases and J 1 base, with 20 bases left between them. Looked up from germline, CDR1 is LGHNT and CDR2 is FRNRAP. There are 17 residues in the CDR3. Using immunoSEQ multiplex PCR, the repertoire was profiled, and TCRdb retains in-frame clones only, with some absent. Of 9,400 or so clones in the sample, 60% to 80% were seen once. Input material: normal tissue next to the tumor. V gene TRBV12-5 combines with J gene TRBJ2-1, with D perhaps assigned TRBD1 or TRBD2 (5 bases each). The TCR sequence derives from a man in his 60s with small cell lung cancer. CDR3 bases: TGTGCTAGTGCCCAGATGGGGCTAGCCTTATCCTACAATGAGCAGTTCTTC. This gives the protein CASAQMGLALSYNEQFF.